This entry features one T cell receptor (beta chain) sequence. Its antigen is currently unknown. The entry originates in a study of blood T cells in healthy people across ages. Findings and limits, study-wide: Naive T cell percentage by flow cytometry tracked strongly with beta diversity. When set beside aged donors, long-lived donors presented more naive CD4+ cells and higher diversity.

A second PCR of 7 to 11 cycles used a sample-barcoded 5' primer and a J-beta primer mix. MiXCR, applied by TCRdb to the 5' RACE reads, yields one record per CDR3 protein. The table lists more than 600,000 distinct CDR3 sequences, just under 25% of them singletons, with more than 8% in the top ten. This CDR3 spans 14 amino acids. Trimming stripped 6 bases from V and 4 bases from J, with 13 bases between. Germline CDR1 is MNHNY and CDR2 is SVGAGI (reference sequence). This sample also belongs to another study, concerning T cells of mothers and their children. That paper states: Both sample barcodes and 2-4 random nucleotides came from the M1S primer of the second PCR.

Sequencing input: blood. This clonotype was sampled from a boy under 18 in good health. The gene calls are TRBV6-6 and TRBJ2-1, with D unclear. CDR3 coding DNA: TGTGCCAGCAGCTGGGATCAGAGGTACAATGAGCAGTTCTTC. Translation gives CASSWDQRYNEQFF.